This paragraph reports one T cell receptor beta chain. Using immunoSEQ multiplex PCR, the repertoire was profiled, and TCRdb retains in-frame clones only, with some absent. The table lists more than 50,000 clones, 87% of them singletons. This entry belongs to a study of pediatric ulcerative colitis. Controls had colonoscopy for suspected IBD, with normal endoscopy and no IBD the following year. The length of the CDR3 is 13 residues. With 6 bases removed from V and 5 bases from J, the gap between germline ends came to 14 bases. CDR1 and CDR2 (germline): MNHNS, SASEGT. Sequencing was carried out using blood. This TCR came from a boy aged 5-17 years who was a control in a study of pediatric ulcerative colitis. The chain combines TRBV6-1 with TRBJ2-7; possible D gene TRBD2, 6 bases. The CDR3 DNA follows: TGTGCCAGCAGGGGGGGTTTCGGGAACGAGCAGTACTTC. Amino acid sequence: CASRGGFGNEQYF.